The next 26 T cell receptor beta chains were all read from a single sample in a study of T cell responses to AZD1222 COVID-19 vaccine. Produced via immunoSEQ multiplex PCR; TCRdb's table is partial and in-frame only. The table has roughly 130,000 clones, about 88% seen once. The sequenced sample was peripheral blood, obtained on day 0 of AZD1222 vaccination. The receptors derive from an adult in good health.

This CDR3 reads CAWSVSDRVDEKLFF. Written as DNA, the CDR3 is TGTGCCTGGAGTGTATCGGACAGGGTAGACGAAAAACTGTTTTTT. The chain has TRBV30 and TRBJ1-4, with TRBD1 identical over 8 bases. V dropped 0 bases and J dropped 8; count of bases not matched to a gene: 8. Germline CDR1 and CDR2: GTSNPN and SVGIG (reference sequence). The CDR3 contains 15 residues.

V usage is TRBV4-3 and J usage is TRBJ1-6; TRBD1 matches at 12 bases. This CDR3 contains 16 residues. Looked up from germline, CDR1 is LGHNA and CDR2 is YSLEER. The trim removed 4 bases at V and 13 bases at J, leaving 11 bases unmatched. The CDR3 is CASSLLGTGGPAPLHF. CDR3 nucleotide sequence: TGCGCCAGCAGCCTACTAGGGACAGGGGGCCCCGCGCCCCTCCACTTT.

The rearrangement uses TRBV27 and TRBJ1-5, with D maybe TRBD1 (5 bases). Germline CDR1 and CDR2: MNHEY and SMNVEV (reference sequence). This CDR3 has 13 amino acids. Trimming took 5 bases from V and 7 from J, leaving 12 bases between them. The CDR3 DNA sequence: TGTGCCAGCAGTCGTAGGGGTCCCCAGCCCCAGCATTTT. It codes for CASSRRGPQPQHF.

The chain carries TRBV12-3 or TRBV12-4 and TRBJ1-5; no definite D call. CDR3 length equals 13 residues. With 5 bases removed from V and 5 bases from J, the gap between germline ends came to 10 bases. The CDR3: CASSPSGDQPQHF. The CDR3 DNA follows: TGTGCCAGCAGTCCCTCCGGGGATCAGCCCCAGCATTTT.

There are a few counts of this clone. This sequence joins TRBV30 and TRBJ2-7, with 10 bases identical to TRBD1. From germline, CDR1 is GTSNPN and CDR2 SVGIG (reference sequence). The CDR3 length is 14 residues. The junction had 4 bases not matched to a gene; V was cut back by 0 bases and J by 5 bases. CDR3 in DNA: TGTGCCTGGAGTGTACGGGACAGGGGTCACGAGCAGTACTTC. Its translation: CAWSVRDRGHEQYF. The entire variable domain, with the rest obtained from reference TRBV30 and TRBJ2-7, is as follows: SQTIHQWPATLVQPVGSPLSLECTVEGTSNPNLYWYRQAAGRGLQLLFYSVGIGQISSEVPQNLSASRPQDRQFILSSKKLLLSDSGFYLCAWSVRDRGHEQYFGPGTRLTVT.

This chain uses TRBV6-5 with TRBJ2-7; D call uncertain. Germline V CDR1 and CDR2: MNHEY, SVGAGI. V was clipped by 5 bases and J by 6 bases, with 14 bases between them. The CDR3 consists of 13 residues. The CDR3 here is CASSLGRALEQYF. The CDR3 bases are TGTGCCAGCAGTCTGGGCCGGGCCCTCGAGCAGTACTTC.

V and J are TRBV3-1 (or the pseudogene TRBV3-2) and TRBJ2-7; D is perhaps TRBD1 (7 bases). Trimming shortened V by 7 bases and J by 0 bases, and 22 bases separated the two germline ends. CDR1 is LGHDT, CDR2 YNNKEL, per germline (reference sequence). The CDR3 runs 17 residues. The CDR3 loop reads CASNVTNRGGFSYEQYF. In DNA form, the CDR3 reads TGTGCCAGCAACGTTACCAACAGGGGAGGCTTCTCCTACGAGCAGTACTTC.

The genes are TRBV5-1 and TRBJ2-1; TRBD2 aligns across 9 bases. Per germline, CDR1 SGHRS and CDR2 YFSETQ. Trimming removed 3 bases from V and 10 bases from J; junction bases left unmatched: 5. The CDR3 spans 13 residues. The CDR3 nucleotides are TGCGCCAGCAGCTCCTCCGCGGGGGGGGAGCAGTTCTTC. Translation: CASSSSAGGEQFF.

Only one count was recorded for this clone. The rearrangement links TRBV19 to TRBJ1-1; D not certain. This CDR3 comprises 16 residues. Germline V gives CDR1 LNHDA, CDR2 SQIVND (reference sequence). V was cut by 8 bases and J by 1 base, with 20 bases left in between. The CDR3 bases are TGTGCCAGTCGGACCGGGGTCCGACTGCAGAACACTGAAGCTTTCTTT. Protein sequence: CASRTGVRLQNTEAFF.

The rearrangement uses TRBV5-1 and TRBJ1-4, with a possible D match to TRBD1 (6 bases). The CDR3 consists of 17 residues. Trimming cost V 1 base and J 6 bases, with 19 bases left between them. Germline V gives CDR1 SGHRS, CDR2 YFSETQ. CDR3 DNA: TGCGCCAGCAGCTTGATGAGGGGCGAAGGGACACATGAAAAACTGTTTTTT. This gives the protein CASSLMRGEGTHEKLFF.

This chain joins TRBV29-1 and TRBJ2-7; D could derive from TRBD1 or TRBD2 (6 bases each). The CDR3 consists of 13 residues. Trimming pared 3 bases from V and 6 bases from J, leaving 15 bases between. Germline V gene lookup returns CDR1 SQVTM and CDR2 ANQGSEA. The CDR3 loop is CSVDVGGLGEQYF. As DNA, the CDR3 is TGCAGCGTTGATGTGGGGGGCCTCGGCGAGCAGTACTTC.

V usage is TRBV5-1 and J usage is TRBJ1-6; no reliable D call. The CDR3 totals 14 residues. The V end was cut by 0 bases, the J end by 10 bases, with 11 bases between. Germline CDR1 is SGHRS and CDR2 is YFSETQ. CDR3 sequence: CASSLGSGESPLHF. CDR3 sequence (DNA): TGCGCCAGCAGCTTGGGAAGTGGAGAATCACCCCTCCACTTT.

V gene TRBV3-1 (or the pseudogene TRBV3-2) combines with J gene TRBJ1-1, with D possibly being TRBD1 (5 bases). Trimming removed 1 base at V and 8 bases at J, with 8 bases between. Per the germline V gene, CDR1 is LGHDT and CDR2 is YNNKEL (reference sequence). The CDR3 loop spans 12 amino acids. CDR3 residues: CASSQASGEAFF. As DNA, the CDR3 is TGTGCCAGCAGCCAAGCATCAGGGGAAGCTTTCTTT.

V and J are TRBV6-5 and TRBJ1-4, with 7 bases identical to TRBD1. V gave up 6 bases and J gave up 4 bases; unmatched junction bases: 8. The CDR3 totals 15 residues. Looked up from germline, CDR1 is MNHEY and CDR2 is SVGAGI. CDR3 protein: CASRPLTGVNEKLFF. In DNA form, the CDR3 reads TGTGCCAGCAGGCCCCTTACAGGGGTTAATGAAAAACTGTTTTTT.

This clone appeared a single time. V gene TRBV10-3 combines with J gene TRBJ2-3, with TRBD1 matching over 8 bases. Germline CDR1 reads ENHRY; CDR2 reads SYGVKD. J was trimmed by 3 bases and V by 2 bases; bases with no gene match: 7. This CDR3 has 16 residues. The CDR3 nucleotides read TGTGCCATCAGTGAGGGTAGACAGGGGAAGACAGATACGCAGTATTTT. Amino acids: CAISEGRQGKTDTQYF.

This sequence joins TRBV3-1 (or the pseudogene TRBV3-2) and TRBJ2-5; the D gene could be TRBD1 or TRBD2 (5 bases each). The CDR3 covers 17 residues. Germline V lookup: CDR1 LGHDT, CDR2 YNNKEL (reference sequence). Trimming took off 0 bases at V and 5 bases at J, with 19 bases between the two ends. The chain's CDR3 is CASSQDGAGPTGETQYF. For the CDR3, the DNA is TGTGCCAGCAGCCAAGACGGGGCAGGCCCCACTGGGGAGACCCAGTACTTC.

The V gene is TRBV18, the J gene TRBJ2-3; no definite D call. Germline V gene data show CDR1 as KGHSH and CDR2 as LQKENI. The CDR3 is made up of 13 amino acids. V shed 2 bases and J shed 0 bases, with 3 bases lying between them. The CDR3 nucleotides read TGTGCCAGCTCACCAACTAGCACAGATACGCAGTATTTT. Protein product: CASSPTSTDTQYF.

This clone was picked up one time. One end of the junction does not line up with germline, which may come from a read error. This chain uses TRBV14 with TRBJ2-7; the D is unclear. Germline V gives CDR1 SGHDN, CDR2 FVKESK. The CDR3 extends over 15 amino acids. The CDR3 is CASSQDWNEVHEQYF. In nucleotides, the CDR3 is TGTGCCAGCAGTCAAGACTGGAACGAGGTCCACGAGCAGTACTTC.

The V and J genes are TRBV11-3 and TRBJ2-2; a possible D gene is TRBD2 (6 bases). Germline V gives CDR1 SGHNT, CDR2 YENEEA. The CDR3 consists of 16 residues. Trimming left V 5 bases short and J 6 bases short, with 19 bases between. The CDR3 here is CASSLRLGLGPGELFF. The CDR3, as DNA: TGTGCCAGCAGCCTCAGGTTGGGACTGGGGCCCGGGGAGCTGTTTTTT.

The chain combines TRBV5-4 with TRBJ1-6; possible D gene TRBD1, 6 bases. Trimming left V 4 bases short and J 7 bases short, with 12 bases between. The CDR3 covers 14 residues. The germline V gene encodes CDR1 SGHNT and CDR2 YYREEE (reference sequence). In DNA form, the CDR3 reads TGTGCCAGCAGCGGAGACAGGCTAAATTCACCCCTCCACTTT. Residues: CASSGDRLNSPLHF.

This clone was seen more than once but under ten times. The chain joins TRBV10-3 to TRBJ2-1; either TRBD1 or TRBD2 may supply D (5 bases each). The germline gives CDR1 ENHRY, CDR2 SYGVKD. The CDR3 totals 16 residues. Trimming pared 10 bases from V and 0 bases from J, leaving 19 bases between. The CDR3 reads CAKTGAGASSYNEQFF. As DNA, the CDR3 is TGTGCCAAAACCGGGGCCGGCGCAAGCTCCTACAATGAGCAGTTCTTC.

This clone was detected only once. The rearrangement uses TRBV5-4 and TRBJ2-7; perhaps TRBD1 as D (5 bases). The CDR3 runs 12 residues. CDR1 SGHNT and CDR2 YYREEE come from the germline V gene (reference sequence). The V gene lost 4 bases and the J gene lost 5 bases, with 10 bases spanning the gap. CDR3 DNA sequence: TGTGCCAGCAGCAACCTAGGGGACGAGCAGTACTTC. Protein: CASSNLGDEQYF.

The rearrangement links TRBV5-1 to TRBJ2-2; D perhaps matches TRBD2 (5 bases). The germline CDR1 and CDR2 sequences are SGHRS and YFSETQ. The V and J ends lost 4 bases and 6 bases respectively, with 16 bases between them. This CDR3 is 15 amino acids long. The CDR3 DNA reads as TGCGCCAGCAGCCCTGGGAGTCCTACCCCCGGGGAGCTGTTTTTT. It codes for CASSPGSPTPGELFF.

The chain links TRBV6-1 to TRBJ2-7, with TRBD1 as a possible D gene (5 bases). This CDR3 comprises 11 residues. Germline CDR1 and CDR2: MNHNS and SASEGT. V shed 1 base and J shed 12 bases, with 10 bases lying between them. The CDR3 DNA reads TGTGCCAGCAGTGAAGACAGGAGACTGTACTTC. Its translation: CASSEDRRLYF.

V usage is TRBV7-9 and J usage is TRBJ2-7; 7 positions agree with TRBD1. This CDR3 contains 15 residues. Germline V gene sequence: CDR1 SEHNR, CDR2 FQNEAQ (reference sequence). V shed 1 base and J 0 bases; nucleotides not matched to a gene: 3. CDR3 sequence reads: CASSLGDSISYEQYF. CDR3 coding DNA: TGTGCCAGCAGCTTAGGGGACAGCATCTCCTACGAGCAGTACTTC.

The rearrangement uses TRBV5-6 and TRBJ1-4; D possibly corresponds to TRBD1 (6 bases). Germline CDR1 SGHDT, CDR2 YYEEEE. The CDR3 has 17 amino acids. V was clipped by 0 bases and J by 8 bases, with 20 bases between them. The CDR3 region is CASSLAGGSPTSEKLFF. The CDR3 DNA follows: TGTGCCAGCAGCTTGGCCGGGGGCAGCCCGACCTCAGAAAAACTGTTTTTT. The full variable domain, rest sourced from reference TRBV5-6 and TRBJ1-4, is DAGVTQSPTHLIKTRGQQVTLRCSPKSGHDTVSWYQQALGQGPQFIFQYYEEEERQRGNFPDRFSGHQFPNYSSELNVNALLLGDSALYLCASSLAGGSPTSEKLFFGSGTQLSVL.